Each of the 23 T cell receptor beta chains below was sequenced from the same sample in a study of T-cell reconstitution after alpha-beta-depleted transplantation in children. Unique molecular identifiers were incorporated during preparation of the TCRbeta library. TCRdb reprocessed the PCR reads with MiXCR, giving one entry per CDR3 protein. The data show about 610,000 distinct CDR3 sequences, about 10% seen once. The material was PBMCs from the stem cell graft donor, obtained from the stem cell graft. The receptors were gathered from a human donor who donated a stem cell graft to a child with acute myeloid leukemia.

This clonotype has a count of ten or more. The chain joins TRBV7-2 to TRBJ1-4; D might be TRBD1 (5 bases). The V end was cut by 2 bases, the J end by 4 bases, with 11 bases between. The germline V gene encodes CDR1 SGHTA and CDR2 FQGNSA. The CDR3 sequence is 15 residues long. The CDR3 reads CASSLFQGSNEKLFF. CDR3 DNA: TGTGCCAGCAGCTTATTTCAGGGTAGTAATGAAAAACTGTTTTTT.

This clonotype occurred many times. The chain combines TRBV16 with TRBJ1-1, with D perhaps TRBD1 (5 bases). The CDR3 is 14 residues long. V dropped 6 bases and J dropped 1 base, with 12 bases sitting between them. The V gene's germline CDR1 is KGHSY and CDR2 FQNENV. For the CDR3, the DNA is TGTGCCAGCAGAGGGACCGAGGGGAACACTGAAGCTTTCTTT. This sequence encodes CASRGTEGNTEAFF.

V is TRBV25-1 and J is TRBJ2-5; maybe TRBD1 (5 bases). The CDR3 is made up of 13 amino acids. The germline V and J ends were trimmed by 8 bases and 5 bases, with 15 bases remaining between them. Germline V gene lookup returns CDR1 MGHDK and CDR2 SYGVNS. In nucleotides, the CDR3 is TGTGCCAGCGCCGGTCAGGGTTGGGAGACCCAGTACTTC. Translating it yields CASAGQGWETQYF.

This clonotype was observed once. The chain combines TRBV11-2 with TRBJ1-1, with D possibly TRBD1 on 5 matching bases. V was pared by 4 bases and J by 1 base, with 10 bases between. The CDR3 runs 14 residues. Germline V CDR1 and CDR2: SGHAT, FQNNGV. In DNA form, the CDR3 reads TGTGCCAGCAGCTCCTACGGGGGGAACACTGAAGCTTTCTTT. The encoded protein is CASSSYGGNTEAFF.

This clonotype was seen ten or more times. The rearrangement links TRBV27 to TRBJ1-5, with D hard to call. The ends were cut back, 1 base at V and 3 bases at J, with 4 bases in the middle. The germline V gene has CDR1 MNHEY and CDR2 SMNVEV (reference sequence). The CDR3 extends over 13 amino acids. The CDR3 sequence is CASSLWSNQPQHF. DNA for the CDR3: TGTGCCAGCAGTTTATGGTCCAATCAGCCCCAGCATTTT.

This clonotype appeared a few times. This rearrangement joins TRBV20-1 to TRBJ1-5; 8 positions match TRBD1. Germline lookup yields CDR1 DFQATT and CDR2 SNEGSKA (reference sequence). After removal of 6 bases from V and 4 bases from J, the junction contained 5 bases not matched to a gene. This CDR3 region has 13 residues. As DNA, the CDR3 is TGCAGTGCCAGGACAGGGACGAATCAGCCCCAGCATTTT. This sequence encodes CSARTGTNQPQHF.

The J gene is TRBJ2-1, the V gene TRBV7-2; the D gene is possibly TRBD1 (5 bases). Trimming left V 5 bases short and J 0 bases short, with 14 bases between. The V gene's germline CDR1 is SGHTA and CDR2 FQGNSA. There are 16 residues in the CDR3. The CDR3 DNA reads TGTGCCAGCAGCCCCCAAGGGGCCGGCTCCTACAATGAGCAGTTCTTC. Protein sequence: CASSPQGAGSYNEQFF.

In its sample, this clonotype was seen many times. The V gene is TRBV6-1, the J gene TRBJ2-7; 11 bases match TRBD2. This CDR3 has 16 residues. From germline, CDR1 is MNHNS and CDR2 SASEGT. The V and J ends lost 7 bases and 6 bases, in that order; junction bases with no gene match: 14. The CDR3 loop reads CASNTGTSGGRAEQYF. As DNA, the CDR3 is TGTGCCAGCAATACCGGGACTAGCGGAGGAAGGGCCGAGCAGTACTTC.

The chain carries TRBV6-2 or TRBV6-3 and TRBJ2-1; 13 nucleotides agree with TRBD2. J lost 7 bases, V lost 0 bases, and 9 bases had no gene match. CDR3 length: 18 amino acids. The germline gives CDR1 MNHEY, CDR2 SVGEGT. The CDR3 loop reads CASSYSVGTSGNENEQFF. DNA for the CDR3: TGTGCCAGCAGTTACTCAGTGGGGACTAGCGGGAACGAGAATGAGCAGTTCTTC.

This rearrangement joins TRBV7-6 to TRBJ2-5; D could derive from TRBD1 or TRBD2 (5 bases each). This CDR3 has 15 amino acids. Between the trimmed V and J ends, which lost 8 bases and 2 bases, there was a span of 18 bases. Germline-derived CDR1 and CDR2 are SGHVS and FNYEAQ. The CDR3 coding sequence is TGTGCCAGCGCTCGAGGGACCGAGAGACAAGAGACCCAGTACTTC. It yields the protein CASARGTERQETQYF.

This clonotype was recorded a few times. The CDR3 region is CSGAGSSGRRRDTQYF. DNA for the CDR3: TGCAGCGGTGCTGGGTCTAGCGGGAGGCGGCGAGATACGCAGTATTTT. The V gene is TRBV29-1, the J gene TRBJ2-3; 11 nucleotides agree with TRBD2. Losses at the gene ends were 7 bases for V and 5 bases for J; bases not matched to a gene: 14. Germline-derived CDR1 and CDR2 are SQVTM and ANQGSEA. CDR3 size: 16 residues.

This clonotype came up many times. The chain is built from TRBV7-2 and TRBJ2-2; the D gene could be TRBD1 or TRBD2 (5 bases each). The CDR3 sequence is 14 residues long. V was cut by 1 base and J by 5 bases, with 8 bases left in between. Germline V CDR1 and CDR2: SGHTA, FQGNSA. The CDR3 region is CASSLGQRTGELFF. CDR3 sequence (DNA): TGTGCCAGCAGCTTAGGACAGCGGACCGGGGAGCTGTTTTTT.

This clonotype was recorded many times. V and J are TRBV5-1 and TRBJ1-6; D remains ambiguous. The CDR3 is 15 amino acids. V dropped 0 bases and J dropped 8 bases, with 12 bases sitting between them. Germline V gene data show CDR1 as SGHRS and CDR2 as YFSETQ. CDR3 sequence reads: CASSLAGGRDSPLHF. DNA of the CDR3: TGCGCCAGCAGCTTGGCAGGAGGACGTGATTCACCCCTCCACTTT.

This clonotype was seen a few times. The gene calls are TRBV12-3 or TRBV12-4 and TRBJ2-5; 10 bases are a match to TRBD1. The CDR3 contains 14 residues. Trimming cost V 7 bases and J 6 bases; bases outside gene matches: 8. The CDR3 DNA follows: TGTGCCAGCACTACGGGACAGGGGACAAAGACCCAGTACTTC. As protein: CASTTGQGTKTQYF.

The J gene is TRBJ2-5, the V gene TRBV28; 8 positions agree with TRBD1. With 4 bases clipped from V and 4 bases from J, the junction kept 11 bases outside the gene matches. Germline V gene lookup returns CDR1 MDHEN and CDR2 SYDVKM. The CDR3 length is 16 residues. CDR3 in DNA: TGTGCCAGCAGTTCGCCCCGGACAGGGAGACGAGAGACCCAGTACTTC. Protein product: CASSSPRTGRRETQYF.

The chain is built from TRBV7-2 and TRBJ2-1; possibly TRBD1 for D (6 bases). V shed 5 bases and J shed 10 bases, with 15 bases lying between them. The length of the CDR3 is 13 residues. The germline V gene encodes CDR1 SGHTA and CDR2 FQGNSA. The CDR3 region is CASSIQGLGEQFF. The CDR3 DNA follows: TGTGCCAGCAGCATACAGGGTTTAGGAGAGCAGTTCTTC.

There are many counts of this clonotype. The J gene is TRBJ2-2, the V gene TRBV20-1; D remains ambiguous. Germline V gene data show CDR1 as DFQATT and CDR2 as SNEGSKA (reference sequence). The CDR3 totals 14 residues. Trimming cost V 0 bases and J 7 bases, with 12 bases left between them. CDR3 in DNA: TGCAGTGCTAGAGATCTGAAGGTCCACGGGGAGCTGTTTTTT. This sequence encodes CSARDLKVHGELFF.

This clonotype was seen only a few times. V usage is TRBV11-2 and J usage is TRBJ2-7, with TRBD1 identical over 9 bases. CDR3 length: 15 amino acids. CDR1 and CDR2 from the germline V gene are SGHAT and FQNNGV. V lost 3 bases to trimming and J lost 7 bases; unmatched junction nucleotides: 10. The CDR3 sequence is CASSLGGQGGKEQYF. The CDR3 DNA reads TGTGCCAGCAGCTTGGGGGGACAGGGCGGGAAGGAGCAGTACTTC.

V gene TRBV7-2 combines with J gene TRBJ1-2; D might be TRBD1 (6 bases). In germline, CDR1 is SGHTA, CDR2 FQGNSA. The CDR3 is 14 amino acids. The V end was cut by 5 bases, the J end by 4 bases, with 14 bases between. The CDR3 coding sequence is TGTGCCAGCAGCCCCCGGACAGCCGGCTATGGCTACACCTTC. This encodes CASSPRTAGYGYTF.

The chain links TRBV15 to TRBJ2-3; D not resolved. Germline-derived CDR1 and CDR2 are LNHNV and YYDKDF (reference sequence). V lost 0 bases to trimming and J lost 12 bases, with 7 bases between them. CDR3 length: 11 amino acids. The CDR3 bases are TGTGCCACCAGCAGAGAAGGCCACCAGTATTTT. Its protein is CATSREGHQYF.

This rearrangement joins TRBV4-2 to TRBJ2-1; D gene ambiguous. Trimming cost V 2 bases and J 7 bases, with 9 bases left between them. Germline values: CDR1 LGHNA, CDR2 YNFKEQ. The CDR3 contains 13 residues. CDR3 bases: TGTGCCAGCAGCCAAATAACCACGAATGAGCAGTTCTTC. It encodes CASSQITTNEQFF.

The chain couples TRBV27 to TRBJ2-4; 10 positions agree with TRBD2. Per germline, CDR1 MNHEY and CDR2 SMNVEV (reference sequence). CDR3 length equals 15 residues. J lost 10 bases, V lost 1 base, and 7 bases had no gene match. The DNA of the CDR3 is TGTGCCAGCAGTTTATTGGGAGCGGGAGGGGGTATTCAGTACTTC. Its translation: CASSLLGAGGGIQYF.

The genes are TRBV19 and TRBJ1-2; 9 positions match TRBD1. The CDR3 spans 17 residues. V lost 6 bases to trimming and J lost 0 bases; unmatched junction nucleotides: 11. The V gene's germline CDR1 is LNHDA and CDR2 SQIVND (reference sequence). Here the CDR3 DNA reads TGTGCCAGTAGCTCACCGGGACAGGGAGTCCCTAACTATGGCTACACCTTC. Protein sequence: CASSSPGQGVPNYGYTF.